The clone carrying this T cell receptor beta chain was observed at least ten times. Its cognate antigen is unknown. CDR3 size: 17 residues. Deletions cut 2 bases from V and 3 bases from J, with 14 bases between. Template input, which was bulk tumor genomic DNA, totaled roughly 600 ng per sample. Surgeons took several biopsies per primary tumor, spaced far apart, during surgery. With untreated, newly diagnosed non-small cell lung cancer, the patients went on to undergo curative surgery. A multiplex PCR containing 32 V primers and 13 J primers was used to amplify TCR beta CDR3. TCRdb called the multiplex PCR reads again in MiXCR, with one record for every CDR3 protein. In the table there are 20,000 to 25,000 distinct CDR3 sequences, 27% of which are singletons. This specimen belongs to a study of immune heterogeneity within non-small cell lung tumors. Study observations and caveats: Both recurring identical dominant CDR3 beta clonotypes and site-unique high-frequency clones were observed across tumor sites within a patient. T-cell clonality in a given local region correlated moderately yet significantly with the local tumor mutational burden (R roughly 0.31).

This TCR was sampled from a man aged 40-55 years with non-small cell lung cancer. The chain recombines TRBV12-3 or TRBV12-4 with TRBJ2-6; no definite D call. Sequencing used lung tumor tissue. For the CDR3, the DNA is TGTGCCAGCAGTTTATCAGGCCGCCATCTTGGGGCCAACGTCCTGACTTTC. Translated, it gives CASSLSGRHLGANVLTF.